What follows is one T cell receptor (beta chain) and its context. Its antigen is unknown. Per donor, one heparinised blood draw averaged roughly 110 mL. What was sequenced were expressed TCRB transcripts, since all of the isolated RNA had been reverse transcribed. Here immunoSEQ multiplex PCR was the method, and the copy in TCRdb shows in-frame clones only, minus some. The table shows approximately 130,000 clones, with roughly 17% occurring only once. This entry is derived from a study of beta chain features in type 1 diabetes. Study observations and caveats: Shorter templates might be favored by PCR, and equally so in patients and in controls. Patients with Type 1 diabetes showed moderately but significantly shorter TCRB CDR3s in all four CD4+ subsets.

The CDR3 is 14 amino acids. Trimming pared 5 bases from V and 6 bases from J, leaving 13 bases between. Germline CDR1 is SGHTA and CDR2 is FQGNSA. The V and J genes are TRBV7-2 and TRBJ2-2; TRBD1 or TRBD2 may be the D gene (5 bases each). The receptor's source is a young man with type 1 diabetes. The sequenced sample consisted of central memory CD4+ T cells from blood. The CDR3 region is CASSNWGISGELFF. CDR3 nucleotide sequence: TGTGCCAGCAGCAATTGGGGGATTTCCGGGGAGCTGTTTTTT.